This T cell receptor (beta chain) was recorded in a study of blood T cell repertoires in COVID-19. Study as a whole: Both acute and convalescent COVID-19 samples were obtained from the United States, Italy and Spain. The analysed material was cDNA or gDNA that came from T cells, B-cell-depleted T cells, or PBMCs.

The CDR3 spans 13 residues. From germline, CDR1 is SGHDN and CDR2 FVKESK. Trimming removed 4 bases at V and 8 bases at J, with 12 bases between. In the authors' methods: Scientists estimated how many nucleated cells there were by amplifying reference gene primers. TCRdb's table, derived via immunoSEQ multiplex PCR, lists solely in-frame clones and lacks some. The V and J calls and clone size are taken from that table; D and trimming were inferred from the DNA. The table has approximately 270,000 clones, 80% to 90% seen once. This chain links TRBV14 with TRBJ2-1; D is possibly TRBD2 (7 bases). The sequenced sample was peripheral blood. The clonotype originates from an older woman with acute or convalescent COVID-19. The CDR3 region is CASSPWEGDEQFF. As DNA, the CDR3 is TGTGCCAGCAGCCCTTGGGAGGGGGATGAGCAGTTCTTC.